One T cell receptor (beta chain) is described in this entry. The antigen is undetermined. The record originates from a study of glioma-infiltrating T cells after dendritic cell vaccination. CDR3 size: 14 residues. V was pared by 6 bases and J by 5 bases, with 17 bases between. Germline loops: CDR1 MDHEN, CDR2 SYDVKM. Method: immunoSEQ multiplex PCR; TCRdb's copy keeps in-frame clones and lacks some. The sample records fewer than 65,000 clones, about 91% being singletons. The sample's time point: after dendritic cell vaccination, including at tumor progression/relapse. General study points: Estimated pretreatment TIL content predicted outcome after dendritic cell vaccination.

The chain recombines TRBV28 with TRBJ2-7; D uncertain. The sequence came from a human donor with glioblastoma. This specimen consisted of blood, obtained after dendritic cell vaccination. CDR3 DNA: TGTGCCAGCAGCCCTATGACGAGGATACACGAGCAGTACTTC. Protein product: CASSPMTRIHEQYF.